This T cell receptor (beta chain) was recovered during a study of OX40 agonist ivuxolimab in advanced cancers. Overall study results and limits: CD8+ T cells averaged more expanded clones than CD4+.

The method was immunoSEQ multiplex PCR; TCRdb's version includes in-frame clones alone and lacks a portion of them. The data hold tens of thousands of clones, with roughly 90% observed a single time. Germline CDR1 SEHNR, CDR2 FQNEAQ (reference sequence). The CDR3 totals 15 residues. V lost 4 bases to trimming and J lost 5 bases; unmatched junction nucleotides: 8. About this clone: The target antigen is unknown.

This clonotype originated in an adult with an advanced solid tumor such as melanoma, head and neck, liver or kidney cancer. This sequence joins TRBV7-9 and TRBJ1-2, with 9 bases matching TRBD1. The sequencing used CD4+ or CD8+ T cells sorted from blood, collected in a trial of the OX40 agonist ivuxolimab. The CDR3 spells CASSSSRDRAYGYTF. The CDR3 DNA is TGTGCCAGCAGCTCGAGCCGGGACAGGGCATATGGCTACACCTTC.